The rows below give T cell receptor beta chains drawn from one sample of a study of cytomegalovirus exposure and HLA in healthy donors. TCRdb's table, derived via immunoSEQ multiplex PCR, lists solely in-frame clones and lacks some. The repertoire holds around 100,000 clones, over 65% seen once, with 4.2% in the top ten. Sequencing input: PBMCs. The receptor set was obtained from a woman in her forties in good health and CMV-seropositive. The CDR3 runs from the conserved cysteine through the conserved F or W. A D gene is named only where the DNA matches it firmly. Size values are once, few and many counts, or a class for expanded clones, and some rows have none.

NA,TRBV18,TRBJ2-3,NA,TGTGCCAGCTCACCAAGTAGAAGGGGTGGCACAGATACGCAGTATTTT,CASSPSRRGGTDTQYF
NA,TRBV28,TRBJ2-2,TRBD1,TGTGCCAGCAGTTTGGGGACAGGGACGACCGGGGAGCTGTTTTTT,CASSLGTGTTGELFF
NA,TRBV5-5,TRBJ1-2,NA,TGTGCCAGCAGCTTACAGGGTTCTAACTATGGCTACACCTTC,CASSLQGSNYGYTF
NA,TRBV4-3,TRBJ1-1,NA,TGCGCCAGCAGCCAAAGAGCCGGAGCGAACACTGAAGCTTTCTTT,CASSQRAGANTEAFF
NA,TRBV7-9,TRBJ2-2,NA,TGTGCCAGCAGCCCTCATGTGAAGGGGGACACCGGGGAGCTGTTTTTT,CASSPHVKGDTGELFF
few,TRBV7-7,TRBJ2-5,TRBD1,TGTGCTAGCAGCGCGACAGGGGCGGGAGAGACCCAGTACTTC,CASSATGAGETQYF
once,TRBV5-5,TRBJ2-7,NA,TGTGCCAGCAGCAAAGGGGCCTACGAGCAGTACTTC,CASSKGAYEQYF
NA,TRBV4-1,TRBJ1-5,TRBD1,TGCGCCAGCAGCGCGCCGGGACAGGGGGCGAAGGGGCCCCAGCATTTT,CASSAPGQGAKGPQHF
NA,TRBV7-5,TRBJ2-7,NA,TGTGCCAGACGCGGGACAGAAGTCTACGAGCAGTACTTC,CARRGTEVYEQYF
NA,TRBV21-1,TRBJ1-1,NA,TGTGCCAGCACCCCGGTGATTTCTTCAGGGGCTGAAGCTTTCTTT,CASTPVISSGAEAFF
NA,TRBV5-1,TRBJ1-1,TRBD1,TGCGCCAGCAGCATACAGGGGATGAACACTGAAGCTTTCTTT,CASSIQGMNTEAFF
NA,TRBV4-2,TRBJ2-7,TRBD1,TGTGCCAGCAGCCAAGATGGGACAGCCTACGAGCAGTACTTC,CASSQDGTAYEQYF
NA,TRBV5-5,TRBJ1-1,TRBD1,TGTGCCAGCAGCTTTACAGGGGTAACTGAAGCTTTCTTT,CASSFTGVTEAFF
NA,TRBV2,TRBJ2-5,NA,TGTGCCAGCAGTCCGACAGTCCAAGAGACCCAGTACTTC,CASSPTVQETQYF
NA,TRBV19,TRBJ1-3,NA,TGTGCCAGTAGACCGCAACAGGTTGTCTCTGGAAACACCATATATTTT,CASRPQQVVSGNTIYF
once,TRBV11-3,TRBJ2-3,TRBD2,TGTGCCAGCAGCTCCGGGACTAGCGGGAGGTCAGATACGCAGTATTTT,CASSSGTSGRSDTQYF
NA,TRBV4-2,TRBJ1-1,TRBD1,TGTGCCAGCAGCCATCCTCTCCAGGGGGAGACTGAAGCTTTCTTT,CASSHPLQGETEAFF
NA,TRBV27,TRBJ2-7,NA,TGTGCCAGCAGTTTATCGATCGGAACAGGAGACTACGAGCAGTACTTC,CASSLSIGTGDYEQYF